This TCR beta chain is from a study of T cell repertoires in cytomegalovirus infection. With respect to this clonotype: Its antigen is still unknown.

V lost 4 bases and J 10 bases, leaving 16 bases between the germline ends. CDR1 is SGHDN and CDR2 is FVKESK in the germline V gene. The CDR3 is 13 amino acids. TCRdb reprocessed the reads with MiXCR, giving one entry per CDR3 protein. The sample has around 540,000 distinct CDR3 sequences; around 30% are singletons. J is TRBJ1-1 and V is TRBV14; no clear D gene. The source was cultured PBMCs, collected from culture after CMV antigen stimulation. This receptor was taken from a human donor in good health (CMV status not recorded). Some clones in this sample may be carry-over from other donors' samples. CDR3 amino acids: CASSPRIVGRAFF. CDR3 coding DNA: TGTGCCAGCAGCCCCAGGATTGTGGGGAGAGCTTTCTTT.